These T cell receptor beta chains were read from a single sample in a study of regulatory T cells in long-lasting Graves disease. TCRdb fed the multiplex PCR reads into MiXCR, producing one record per CDR3 protein. The data show about 200,000 distinct CDR3 sequences, 18% seen once. This material consisted of peripheral blood mononuclear cells (PBMCs), taken at new diagnosis, from a patient treated with antithyroid drugs. All receptors derive from a female donor with Graves disease. Both conserved end residues are part of each CDR3. The order of the fields is J gene, D gene, CDR3 length, V gene, clone size, CDR3 DNA, CDR3 protein. The D gene is left open where the match is weak. A row's size may be missing; if present it is once, few, many or a size class.

TRBJ2-7 - 12 TRBV30 many TGTGCCTGGAGTGTTCAGGACTACGAGCAGTACTTC CAWSVQDYEQYF
TRBJ2-2 - 12 TRBV29-1 - TGCAGCGTTGAGCCGAACACCGGGGAGCTGTTTTTT CSVEPNTGELFF
TRBJ2-1 TRBD2 17 TRBV15 - TGTGCCACCAGCAGAGATGGGACTAGCGGAAGGGGGAATGAGCAGTTCTTC CATSRDGTSGRGNEQFF
TRBJ2-4 - 12 TRBV2 many TGTGCCAGCAGTGTGGGGGGGGCCTTTCAGTACTTC CASSVGGAFQYF
TRBJ1-2 TRBD1 14 TRBV6-1 many TGTGCCAGCAGACTACCGGGACAGGGCGATGGCTACACCTTC CASRLPGQGDGYTF
TRBJ2-1 - 13 TRBV30 many TGTGCCTGGAGGCTCCTCACACTCAATGAGCAGTTCTTC CAWRLLTLNEQFF
TRBJ2-3 TRBD2 20 TRBV19 few TGTGCCAGTAGTAACGGATTCGGGACTAGCGGGAGGACCAGCACAGATACGCAGTATTTT CASSNGFGTSGRTSTDTQYF
TRBJ1-1 - 15 TRBV6-2/TRBV6-3 - TGTGCCAGCAGTGAAGCGGGCGAGCCGACCACTGAAGCTTTCTTT CASSEAGEPTTEAFF
TRBJ1-5 - 16 TRBV19 many TGTGCCAGTAGTATGGGGCAGGGAAGGAGCAATCAGCCCCAGCATTTT CASSMGQGRSNQPQHF
TRBJ1-5 TRBD1 13 TRBV30 many TGTGCCTGGAGTGACAGGGGTGGTCAGCCCCAGCATTTT CAWSDRGGQPQHF
TRBJ2-7 TRBD2 17 TRBV13 - TGTGCCAGCAGCTTAGGGGGCGGGCTAGCGGGAACCTACGAGCAGTACTTC CASSLGGGLAGTYEQYF
TRBJ2-7 TRBD1 14 TRBV2 many TGTGCCACCCAACTAGGACAGGGAGATTACGAGCAGTACTTC CATQLGQGDYEQYF
TRBJ1-2 - 13 TRBV20-1 few TGCAGTGCTGGAAAGGACCCTAACTATGGCTACACCTTC CSAGKDPNYGYTF
TRBJ1-2 TRBD1 11 TRBV19 many TGTGCCAGTAGTACAGGGGGCGGCTACACCTTC CASSTGGGYTF
TRBJ2-1 - 14 TRBV30 - TGTGCCTGGAGTGCTTGGGTGGAAGGGGGGAAACAGTTCTTC CAWSAWVEGGKQFF
TRBJ1-1 - 13 TRBV5-1 - TGCGCCAGCAGCCACGGGACGGAGACTGAAGCTTTCTTT CASSHGTETEAFF
TRBJ2-5 - 18 TRBV18 many TGTGCCAGCTCACCACCGGTGAACAGGGGACTGCCACAAGAGACCCAGTACTTC CASSPPVNRGLPQETQYF
TRBJ2-3 TRBD2 16 TRBV7-6 - TGTGCCAGCAGCCAACTAGCGGGAGGGGCTACAGATACGCAGTATTTT CASSQLAGGATDTQYF
TRBJ1-1 - 13 TRBV6-1 - TGTGCCGGGGGGGGGGGCATGAACACTGAAGCTTTCTTT CAGGGGMNTEAFF
TRBJ2-7 TRBD1 14 TRBV7-9 - TGTGCCAGCAGCGCCCCGGGACAGGGTCACGAGCAGTACTTC CASSAPGQGHEQYF
TRBJ1-5 - 15 TRBV19 - TGTGCCAGTAGTACCCCAAGCAGGGGCTATCAGCCCCAGCATTTT CASSTPSRGYQPQHF
TRBJ2-1 - 14 TRBV27 many TGTGCCAGCAGTCCCCAGGTCCGGGCGGATGAGCAGTTCTTC CASSPQVRADEQFF
TRBJ2-5 - 17 TRBV6-2/TRBV6-3 - TGTGCCAGCAGTTACTCGCCCGGACATGAAAAGGAAGAGACCCAGTACTTC CASSYSPGHEKEETQYF
TRBJ2-5 - 15 TRBV20-1 many TGCAGTGCTAGGGGGGGCGGGACACACCAAGAGACCCAGTACTTC CSARGGGTHQETQYF
TRBJ2-7 - 14 TRBV6-2/TRBV6-3 few TGTGCCAGCAGCACTATGGCAGGGAGGAACGAGCAGTACTTC CASSTMAGRNEQYF
TRBJ2-1 - 13 TRBV24-1 - TGTGCCACCAGTGATTTTAGGAGGAATGAGCAGTTCTTC CATSDFRRNEQFF
TRBJ1-1 - 14 TRBV20-1 few TGCAGTGCTAGAGATCCTGGTTGGGACACTGAAGCTTTCTTT CSARDPGWDTEAFF
TRBJ1-1 - 13 TRBV6-1 many TGTGCCAGCAGTGAAGCTCGAACAGTAAGAGCTTTCTTT CASSEARTVRAFF
TRBJ2-1 - 16 TRBV9 many TGTGCCAGCAGCGTAACCCCTGCGGGCAGAGGTGATGAGCAGTTCTTC CASSVTPAGRGDEQFF
TRBJ2-1 - 13 TRBV11-3 many TGTGCCAGCCGAGAGGATAGCGCCAATGAGCAGTTCTTC CASREDSANEQFF
TRBJ2-7 TRBD1 12 TRBV29-1 many TGCAGCGTTCGGGGACAGGGGTGGGAGCAGTACTTC CSVRGQGWEQYF
TRBJ2-7 TRBD2 16 TRBV25-1 many TGTGCCAGCAGTGAATCAGCGGGAGAGAGCTCCTACGAGCAGTACTTC CASSESAGESSYEQYF
TRBJ2-6 - 13 TRBV7-9 few TGTGCCAGCAACCCATATATGGCCAACGTCCTGACTTTC CASNPYMANVLTF
TRBJ2-3 - 15 TRBV4-1 many TGCGCCAGCAGCCGTCTAGCGTCAGGGACAGATACGCAGTATTTT CASSRLASGTDTQYF
TRBJ2-5 - 15 TRBV5-1 many TGCGCCAGCAGCTTGGAGGGACTGAGGGGAGAGACCCAGTACTTC CASSLEGLRGETQYF
TRBJ2-3 - 15 TRBV6-5 many TGTGCCAGCAGTTATTGGGACGGACTCACAGATACGCAGTATTTT CASSYWDGLTDTQYF
TRBJ1-3 TRBD1 14 TRBV20-1 - TGCAGTGCTTTTTCGACAGGGCCCGGAAACACCATATATTTT CSAFSTGPGNTIYF
TRBJ2-7 - 12 TRBV7-2 many TGTGCCAGCAGCTTGGACAGGACTAGTAATGTCTTC CASSLDRTSNVF
TRBJ1-3 TRBD1 14 TRBV19 many TGTGCCAGTAGGGACAGGGAAGACGGAAACACCATATATTTT CASRDREDGNTIYF
TRBJ2-3 - 16 TRBV2 many TGTGCCAGCATGGACCCCCGGACGGCTTTTTTGGATACGCAGTATTTT CASMDPRTAFLDTQYF
TRBJ2-1 TRBD2 16 TRBV5-4 many TGTGCCAGCAGCTCATATAGCGGGAGGACTTACAATGAGCAGTTCTTC CASSSYSGRTYNEQFF
TRBJ2-1 - 12 TRBV15 many TGTGCCACCAGCAGAGATGTGGGGGTGCAGTTCTTC CATSRDVGVQFF
TRBJ1-1 - 15 TRBV5-1 few TGCGCCAGCAGAGGGGTTGGGGGGGGGAACACTGAAGCTTTCTTT CASRGVGGGNTEAFF
TRBJ1-5 - 15 TRBV12-3/TRBV12-4 many TGTGCCAGCAGCCCTTCATTGGCGGGCAATCAGCCCCAGCATTTT CASSPSLAGNQPQHF
TRBJ1-5 - 14 TRBV4-1 - TGCGCCAGCGGGGGAGGGTCGGGCAATCAGCCCCAGCATTTT CASGGGSGNQPQHF
TRBJ2-1 TRBD2 14 TRBV7-9 medium-sized TGTGCCAGCAGCGGTAGCGGGACGGGCAATGAGCAGTTCTTC CASSGSGTGNEQFF
TRBJ2-1 - 16 TRBV9 - TGTGCCAGCAGCATCCTTCTAGCGACCTCCTACAATGAGCAGTTCTTC CASSILLATSYNEQFF
TRBJ2-1 TRBD2 15 TRBV4-2 - TGTGCCAGCAGCCAAACTAGCGGGAGGCGGAATGAGCAGTTCTTC CASSQTSGRRNEQFF
TRBJ2-3 - 13 TRBV20-1 many TGCAGTGCCCGACTAGGAGCGTCAGATACGCAGTATTTT CSARLGASDTQYF
TRBJ2-3 - 17 TRBV11-2 few TGTGCCAGCAGCTTAGAGTTTGGGGGGCTGAGCACAGATACGCAGTATTTT CASSLEFGGLSTDTQYF
TRBJ2-1 TRBD2 17 TRBV2 - TGTGCCAGCAGTGAAGTAGCGGGAGGTTTTTTATACAATGAGCAGTTCTTC CASSEVAGGFLYNEQFF